This T cell receptor (beta chain) was sequenced for a study of post-analysis software for immune sequencing data. Study context: In terms of disease course, relapsing-remitting, secondary progressive and progressive-relapsing multiple sclerosis were included. General study findings and limits: Patients showed TRBV5-6, TRBV5-1 and TRBV20-1 among about five TRBV segments more frequent than in controls.

Germline values: CDR1 MNHNS, CDR2 SASEGT. This CDR3 contains 17 residues. Built from TCR beta cDNA, the libraries had unique molecular identifiers in them. T cells numbering roughly 1 to 10 million gave rise to 500,000 to 600,000 cDNA molecules. From the PCR reads, TCRdb called clonotypes with MiXCR, one entry per CDR3 protein. The sample lists 550,000 to 700,000 distinct CDR3 sequences, roughly 46% occurring once. In regard to this clonotype: What it binds is unknown.

The chain is built from TRBV6-1 and TRBJ2-5; 10 nucleotides agree with TRBD2. The assigned J gene may be wrong: the sequence end matches TRBJ2-1 better. Sequencing was done on a sample of blood. This receptor was taken from a girl between 10 and 17 years old with multiple sclerosis. The CDR3 nucleotides read TGTGCCAGCAGTGACAGCGGGGGGGACCCGTACCAAGAGACCCAGTTCTTC. Amino acids: CASSDSGGDPYQETQFF.